The entry below describes one T cell receptor (beta chain). This entry comes from a study of cytomegalovirus exposure and HLA in healthy donors. TCRdb keeps only in-frame clones here, not all; method: immunoSEQ multiplex PCR. The sample yields more than 120,000 clones, over 80% seen once. The CDR3 consists of 17 residues. V lost 6 bases to trimming and J lost 6 bases; unmatched junction nucleotides: 14. The germline V gene encodes CDR1 LNHDA and CDR2 SQIVND (reference sequence). The material sequenced was PBMCs. The sequence was collected from a man aged 18-30 years in good health and CMV-seropositive. The V and J genes are TRBV19 and TRBJ1-5; 10 nucleotides match TRBD1. CDR3 nucleotides: TGTGCCAGTAGACTATCTACAGGACAGGGGGTAGGTCAGCCCCAGCATTTT. Protein product: CASRLSTGQGVGQPQHF. Full variable domain (remainder filled in from reference TRBV19 and TRBJ1-5): DGGITQSPKYLFRKEGQNVTLSCEQNLNHDAMYWYRQDPGQGLRLIYYSQIVNDFQKGDIAEGYSVSREKKESFPLTVTSAQKNPTAFYLCASRLSTGQGVGQPQHFGDGTRLSIL.